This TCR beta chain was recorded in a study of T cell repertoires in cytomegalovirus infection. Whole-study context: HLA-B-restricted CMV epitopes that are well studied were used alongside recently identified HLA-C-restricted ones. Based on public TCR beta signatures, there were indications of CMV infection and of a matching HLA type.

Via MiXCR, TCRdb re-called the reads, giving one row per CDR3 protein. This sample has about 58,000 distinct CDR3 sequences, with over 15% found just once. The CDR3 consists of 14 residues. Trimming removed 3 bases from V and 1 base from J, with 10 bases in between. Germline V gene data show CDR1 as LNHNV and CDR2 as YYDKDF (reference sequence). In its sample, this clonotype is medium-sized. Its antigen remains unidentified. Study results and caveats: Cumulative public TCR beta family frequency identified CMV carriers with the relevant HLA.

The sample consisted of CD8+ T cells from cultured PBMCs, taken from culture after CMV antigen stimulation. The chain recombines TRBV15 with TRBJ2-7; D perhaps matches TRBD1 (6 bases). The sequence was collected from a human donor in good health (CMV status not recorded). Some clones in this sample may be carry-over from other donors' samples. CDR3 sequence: CATSSRDTSYEQYF. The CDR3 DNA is TGTGCCACCAGCAGCCGGGACACTTCCTACGAGCAGTACTTC.